This T cell receptor (beta chain) was documented in a study of T cells in tuberculosis. As for the study in general: This South African cohort compared adolescents with or without latent tuberculosis against adults with active tuberculosis.

Clones were read by immunoSEQ multiplex PCR, and TCRdb kept only the in-frame ones, dropping some. The sample has approximately 35,000 clones, about 97% seen once. J lost 3 bases, V lost 2 bases, and 6 bases had no gene match. The CDR3 runs to 15 residues. The V gene's germline CDR1 is KGHSH and CDR2 LQKENI. In the case of this clone: Its antigen is still unknown.

Study findings and constraints: Shorter CDR3-alpha in active tuberculosis partly drove smaller distances.

Tuberculin skin test and IGRA determined adolescents' latent tuberculosis status at entry. The source of this sequence is a donor between 10 and 35 years old with latent tuberculosis or without tuberculosis infection. Material: PBMCs. The V and J genes are TRBV18 and TRBJ1-1, with 7 bases identical to TRBD1. The CDR3, as DNA: TGTGCCAGCTCACCAAGACAGGGATCGGACACTGAAGCTTTCTTT. As protein: CASSPRQGSDTEAFF.